A single sample is the source of the 11 T cell receptor beta chains below, sequenced in a study of regulatory T cells in long-lasting Graves disease. Documented time point: newly diagnosed GD, antithyroid drugs for less than 3 months. The TCR library was made from RNA extracted from PBMCs. To make TCR beta libraries, researchers used iRepertoire HTBI primers and Arm-PCR of CDR3 regions. TCRdb redid the calling of the multiplex PCR reads with MiXCR, one entry per CDR3 protein. Of 400,000 to 550,000 distinct CDR3 sequences in the sample, around 17% were seen once. A further study also used this sample, focusing on T cells in Graves' hyperthyroidism and ophthalmopathy.

This specimen consisted of peripheral blood mononuclear cells (PBMCs), obtained at new diagnosis, from a patient treated with antithyroid drugs. The origin of the receptors is a woman aged 25 to 39 with Graves disease.

The chain joins TRBV3-1 to TRBJ2-1, with D possibly matching TRBD2 (6 bases). The length of the CDR3 is 16 residues. The germline V gene encodes CDR1 LGHDT and CDR2 YNNKEL (reference sequence). The V and J ends lost 4 bases and 0 bases respectively, with 13 bases between them. The CDR3 spells CASSPLGGFSYNEQFF. DNA of the CDR3: TGTGCCAGCAGCCCCCTCGGGGGTTTCTCCTACAATGAGCAGTTCTTC.

The sample holds many counts of this clonotype. The chain recombines TRBV28 with TRBJ2-1, with 14 positions matching TRBD2. Germline assignment: CDR1 MDHEN and CDR2 SYDVKM. The V and J ends lost 6 bases and 9 bases, in that order; junction bases with no gene match: 7. The CDR3 sequence is 15 residues long. CDR3 amino acids: CASRLGLAGGVEQFF. In DNA form, the CDR3 reads TGTGCCAGCAGACTAGGACTAGCGGGAGGAGTTGAGCAGTTCTTC.

For this clonotype: The junction differs from germline at one of its ends, possibly a read error. The rearrangement uses TRBV4-2 and TRBJ1-1, with unresolved D. Germline V gene sequence: CDR1 LGHNA, CDR2 YNFKEQ. This CDR3 is 17 amino acids long. The CDR3 coding sequence is TGTGCCAGCAGCCAAGATTGGGTGGGGAGCGGATACACTGAAGCCTTCTTT. This sequence encodes CASSQDWVGSGYTEAFF.

Many counts were recorded for this clonotype. The chain links TRBV28 to TRBJ2-5, with 8 positions matching TRBD1. The junction had 14 bases not matched to a gene; V was cut back by 6 bases and J by 5 bases. This CDR3 is 16 amino acids long. The germline V gene encodes CDR1 MDHEN and CDR2 SYDVKM. DNA for the CDR3: TGTGCCAGCAGCGGTGGGACAGGACAGAATTGGGAGACCCAGTACTTC. This sequence encodes CASSGGTGQNWETQYF.

The rearrangement uses TRBV9 and TRBJ2-7; a possible D gene is TRBD2 (6 bases). The CDR3 runs 16 residues. The germline V gene encodes CDR1 SGDLS and CDR2 YYNGEE. Trimming removed 0 bases at V and 4 bases at J, with 17 bases between. The CDR3 loop reads CASSVADGRAVYEQYF. The CDR3 DNA follows: TGTGCCAGCAGCGTAGCGGACGGGAGAGCTGTTTACGAGCAGTACTTC.

This clonotype was seen many times. The chain employs TRBV7-2 and TRBJ1-1; D uncertain. Germline values: CDR1 SGHTA, CDR2 FQGNSA. The CDR3 consists of 16 residues. The V and J ends lost 5 bases and 3 bases respectively, with 19 bases between them. The CDR3 bases are TGTGCCAGCAGCCCTGAATGGTCCCTGCGATACACTGAAGCTTTCTTT. Protein sequence: CASSPEWSLRYTEAFF.

Many counts were recorded for this clonotype. This chain uses TRBV3-1 with TRBJ1-5; D unresolved. The CDR3 is 13 amino acids. From germline, CDR1 is LGHDT and CDR2 YNNKEL (reference sequence). Trimming left V 1 base short and J 1 base short, with 2 bases between. The CDR3 loop is CASSQGSNQPQHF. The CDR3 DNA reads as TGTGCCAGCAGCCAAGGCAGCAATCAGCCCCAGCATTTT. The full variable domain, with the rest looked up from reference TRBV3-1 and TRBJ1-5, is DTAVSQTPKYLVTQMGNDKSIKCEQNLGHDTMYWYKQDSKKFLKIMFSYNNKELIINETVPNRFSPKSPDKAHLNLHINSLELGDSAVYFCASSQGSNQPQHFGDGTRLSIL.

This clonotype was found many times. The chain carries TRBV20-1 and TRBJ2-5; 11 bases match TRBD2. Germline assignment: CDR1 DFQATT and CDR2 SNEGSKA (reference sequence). This CDR3 is built from 15 residues. V lost 5 bases, J lost 1 base, and 6 bases stayed unmatched. The CDR3 loop reads CSASSGRLLQETQYF. In nucleotides, the CDR3 is TGCAGTGCTTCTAGCGGGAGGCTGCTCCAAGAGACCCAGTACTTC.

The rearrangement joins TRBV11-2 to TRBJ1-2, with D hard to call. Germline CDR1 and CDR2: SGHAT and FQNNGV. With 5 bases removed from V and 5 bases from J, the gap between germline ends came to 12 bases. The CDR3 is made up of 13 amino acids. The CDR3 spells CASSTPQRYGYTF. In DNA, the CDR3 is TGTGCCAGCAGCACCCCTCAGCGTTATGGCTACACCTTC.

This clonotype was counted at least ten times. The genes are TRBV11-3 and TRBJ2-5; TRBD1 agrees at 7 bases. The J segment lost 5 bases and the V segment lost 3 bases, leaving 6 bases of the junction unmatched. The CDR3 length is 14 residues. From germline, CDR1 is SGHNT and CDR2 YENEEA. The CDR3 loop reads CASSLGQPAETQYF. The CDR3 bases are TGTGCCAGCAGCTTGGGACAGCCGGCTGAGACCCAGTACTTC.

This clonotype showed up many times. This sequence joins TRBV2 and TRBJ2-7; D not resolved. V was trimmed by 3 bases and J by 4 bases, leaving 10 bases between them. The CDR3 is 13 amino acids. From germline, CDR1 is SNHLY and CDR2 FYNNEI. The CDR3 DNA reads TGTGCCAGCAGTGAGGGCCCCGAGTACGAGCAGTACTTC. Translating it yields CASSEGPEYEQYF. Looking up the rest from reference TRBV2 and TRBJ2-7 gives the full variable domain: EPEVTQTPSHQVTQMGQEVILRCVPISNHLYFYWYRQILGQKVEFLVSFYNNEISEKSEIFDDQFSVERPDGSNFTLKIRSTKLEDSAMYFCASSEGPEYEQYFGPGTRLTVT.